The rows below give T cell receptor beta chains drawn from one sample of a study of T cell responses to AZD1222 COVID-19 vaccine. Clones were sequenced by immunoSEQ multiplex PCR, and TCRdb holds only the in-frame ones, with some missing. The sample has 100,000 to 150,000 clones; approximately 90% are singletons. The sequences come from peripheral blood, collected on day 0 of AZD1222 vaccination. Receptors were obtained from an adult in good health. Both conserved end residues are trimmed from each CDR3. Each record gives: CDR3 protein, V gene.

CDR3 protein: ASSQHGPYYEQY
V gene: TRBV28

CDR3 protein: ASSPASSLAGGVF
V gene: TRBV7-2

CDR3 protein: ASSPGLQETQY
V gene: TRBV5-1

CDR3 protein: ASSTRLWGAFRDTQY
V gene: TRBV21-1

CDR3 protein: SDPDYT
V gene: TRBV29-1

CDR3 protein: ASSLGNQPQH
V gene: TRBV7-9

CDR3 protein: ASGAGRGQETQY
V gene: TRBV6-5

CDR3 protein: ASSSTLLYGYT
V gene: TRBV5-6

CDR3 protein: ASSYSSPGGGSPLH
V gene: TRBV6-5

CDR3 protein: ASSLGGGGLASDTQY
V gene: TRBV5-4